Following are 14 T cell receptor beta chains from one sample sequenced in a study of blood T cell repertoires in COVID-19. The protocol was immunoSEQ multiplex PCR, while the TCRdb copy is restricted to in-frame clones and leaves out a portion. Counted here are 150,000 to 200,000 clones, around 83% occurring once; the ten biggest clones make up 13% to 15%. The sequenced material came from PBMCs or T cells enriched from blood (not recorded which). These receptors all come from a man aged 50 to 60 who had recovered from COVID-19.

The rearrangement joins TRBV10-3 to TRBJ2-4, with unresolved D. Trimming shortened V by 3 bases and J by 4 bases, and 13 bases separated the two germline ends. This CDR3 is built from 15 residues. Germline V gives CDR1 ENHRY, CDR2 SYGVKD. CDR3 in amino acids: CAISESTSRKNIQYF. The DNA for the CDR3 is TGTGCCATCAGTGAATCGACAAGTCGGAAAAACATTCAGTACTTC.

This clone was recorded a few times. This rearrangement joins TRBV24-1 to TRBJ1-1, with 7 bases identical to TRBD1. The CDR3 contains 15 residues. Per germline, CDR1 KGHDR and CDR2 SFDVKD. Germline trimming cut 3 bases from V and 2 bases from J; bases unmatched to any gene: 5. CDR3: CATSDSRQGNTEAFF. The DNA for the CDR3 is TGTGCCACCAGTGATAGCCGACAGGGTAACACTGAAGCTTTCTTT.

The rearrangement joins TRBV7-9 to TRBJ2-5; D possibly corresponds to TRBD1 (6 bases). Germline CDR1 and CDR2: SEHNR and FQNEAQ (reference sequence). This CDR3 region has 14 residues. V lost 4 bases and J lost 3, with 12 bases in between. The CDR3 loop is CASSWRQEKETQYF. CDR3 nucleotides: TGTGCCAGCAGCTGGAGACAGGAAAAAGAGACCCAGTACTTC.

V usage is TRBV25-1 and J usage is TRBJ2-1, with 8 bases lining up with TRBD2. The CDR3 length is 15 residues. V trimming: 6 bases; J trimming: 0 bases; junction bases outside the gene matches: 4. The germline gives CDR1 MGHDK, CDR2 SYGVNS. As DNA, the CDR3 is TGTGCCAGCAGACGAACTAGCGGCTCCTACAATGAGCAGTTCTTC. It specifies CASRRTSGSYNEQFF.

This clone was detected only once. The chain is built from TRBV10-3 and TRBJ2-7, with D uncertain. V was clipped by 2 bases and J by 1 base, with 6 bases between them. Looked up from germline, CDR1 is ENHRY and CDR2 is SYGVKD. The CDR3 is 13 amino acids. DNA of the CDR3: TGTGCCATCAGTGAGCCCAGGTCCTACGAGCAGTACTTC. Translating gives CAISEPRSYEQYF.

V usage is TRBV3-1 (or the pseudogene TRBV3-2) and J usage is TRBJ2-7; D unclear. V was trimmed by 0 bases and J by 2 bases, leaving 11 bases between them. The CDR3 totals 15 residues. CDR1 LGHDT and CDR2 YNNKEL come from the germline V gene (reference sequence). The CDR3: CASSQDGLSTYEQYF. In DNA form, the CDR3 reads TGTGCCAGCAGCCAAGATGGTCTGAGCACCTACGAGCAGTACTTC.

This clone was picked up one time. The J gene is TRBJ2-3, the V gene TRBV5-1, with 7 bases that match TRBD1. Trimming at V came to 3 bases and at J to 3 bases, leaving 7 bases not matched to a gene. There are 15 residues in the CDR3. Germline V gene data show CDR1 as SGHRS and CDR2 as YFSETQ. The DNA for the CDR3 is TGCGCCAGCAGCTGGCAGGGGGTTCAGACAGATACGCAGTATTTT. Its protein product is CASSWQGVQTDTQYF.

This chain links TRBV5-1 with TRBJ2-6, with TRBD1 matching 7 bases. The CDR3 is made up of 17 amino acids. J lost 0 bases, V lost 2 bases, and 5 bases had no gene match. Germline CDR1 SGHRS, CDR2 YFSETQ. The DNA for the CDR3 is TGCGCCAGCAGCTTAGGTGGGACAGACTCTGGGGCCAACGTCCTGACTTTC. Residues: CASSLGGTDSGANVLTF.

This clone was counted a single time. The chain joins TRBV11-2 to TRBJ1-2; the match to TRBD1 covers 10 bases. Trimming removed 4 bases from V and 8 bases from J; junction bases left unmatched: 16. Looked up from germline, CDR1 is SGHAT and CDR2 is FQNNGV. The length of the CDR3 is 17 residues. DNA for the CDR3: TGTGCCAGCAGCTCCATAAACCGGGACAGGGGTAGGGGAGGCTACACCTTC. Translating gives CASSSINRDRGRGGYTF.

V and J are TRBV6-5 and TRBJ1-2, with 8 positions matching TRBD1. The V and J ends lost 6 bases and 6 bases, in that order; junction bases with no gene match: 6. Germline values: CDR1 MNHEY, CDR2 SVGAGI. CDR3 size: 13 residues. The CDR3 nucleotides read TGTGCCAGCAGACTGGACAGGGTCGATGGCTACACCTTC. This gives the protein CASRLDRVDGYTF.

The CDR3 sequence: CASSYRGAGGGEQYF. Here the CDR3 DNA reads TGCGCCAGCAGCTACCGAGGGGCAGGGGGTGGCGAGCAGTACTTC. V usage is TRBV4-1 and J usage is TRBJ2-7; TRBD1 matches 7 bases. Germline lookup yields CDR1 MGHRA and CDR2 YSYEKL. The length of the CDR3 is 15 residues. V was clipped by 5 bases and J by 6 bases; unmatched bases: 13.

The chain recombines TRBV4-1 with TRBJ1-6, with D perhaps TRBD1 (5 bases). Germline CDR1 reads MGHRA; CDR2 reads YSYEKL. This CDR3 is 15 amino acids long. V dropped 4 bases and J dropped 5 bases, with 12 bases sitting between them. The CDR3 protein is CASSPGQVDNSPLHF. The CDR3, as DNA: TGCGCCAGCAGCCCTGGACAAGTCGATAATTCACCCCTCCACTTT.

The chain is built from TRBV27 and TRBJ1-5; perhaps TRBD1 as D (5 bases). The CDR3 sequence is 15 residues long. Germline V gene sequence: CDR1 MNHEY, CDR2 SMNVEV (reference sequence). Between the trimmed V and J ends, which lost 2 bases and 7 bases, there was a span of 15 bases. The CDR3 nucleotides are TGTGCCAGCAGTTTAGAAGGACCCCGGGGGCAGCCCCAGCATTTT. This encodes CASSLEGPRGQPQHF.

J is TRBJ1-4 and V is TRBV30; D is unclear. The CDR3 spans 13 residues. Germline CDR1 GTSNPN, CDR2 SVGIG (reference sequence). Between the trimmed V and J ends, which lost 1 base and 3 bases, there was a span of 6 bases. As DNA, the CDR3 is TGTGCCTGGAGTGGGGGAGCTAATGAAAAACTGTTTTTT. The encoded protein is CAWSGGANEKLFF.